This TCR beta chain emerged from a study of T cell responses to AZD1222 COVID-19 vaccine. Germline V lookup: CDR1 SGHTA, CDR2 FQGNSA. The CDR3 has 16 amino acids. V lost 4 bases and J lost 7; bases outside the gene matches: 11. This clone was recorded once. This table comes from immunoSEQ multiplex PCR, and its TCRdb copy is limited to in-frame clones, with some not included. The repertoire holds about 83,000 clones, with over 75% as singletons. The TCR was taken from an adult in good health. The chain is built from TRBV7-2 and TRBJ2-1, with 9 bases lining up with TRBD2. This sample comprised peripheral blood, obtained on day 0 of MenACWY control vaccination. The CDR3 sequence: CASSWRLAVRVNEQFF. CDR3 bases: TGTGCCAGCAGCTGGCGACTAGCGGTGAGGGTAAATGAGCAGTTCTTC.